These T cell receptor beta chains were read from a single sample in a study of blood T cell repertoires in COVID-19. The repertoire was sequenced with immunoSEQ multiplex PCR; TCRdb's copy has only in-frame clones and lacks some. The sample gives 200,000 to 250,000 clones, 80% to 90% of which show up once; 0.87% is in the top ten. Sequenced: PBMCs or T cells enriched from blood (not recorded which). The receptors here all came from a man in his fifties who had been exposed to COVID-19. Each CDR3 is given with its conserved first and last residue. D genes are given only for firm matches. A clone size is listed for some rows: how often the clone was seen (once, few, many), or a class if it is expanded.

>TRBJ2-3|NA|NA|TRBV9|15
TGTGCCAGCAGCGTAGAACAGGGACGCACAGATACGCAGTATTTT
CASSVEQGRTDTQYF
>TRBJ2-5|TRBD2|NA|TRBV27|15
TGTGCCAGTATAGGACTAGCGGGGTCGGAAGAGACCCAGTACTTC
CASIGLAGSEETQYF
>TRBJ2-3|TRBD1|once|TRBV29-1|14
TGCAGCGCTGCCGGGACAGGGAACACAGATACGCAGTATTTT
CSAAGTGNTDTQYF
>TRBJ2-2|NA|NA|TRBV2|13
TGTGCCAGCAGTTGGACTCCCCCCGGGGAGCTGTTTTTT
CASSWTPPGELFF
>TRBJ1-5|NA|NA|TRBV28|15
TGTGCCAGCGAAGAGGGGGGGCTAGGCAATCAGCCCCAGCATTTT
CASEEGGLGNQPQHF
>TRBJ1-5|TRBD1|few|TRBV6-1|15
TGTGCCAGCAGTGATGGGACAGGGAGATATCAGCCCCAGCATTTT
CASSDGTGRYQPQHF
>TRBJ1-5|TRBD1|NA|TRBV19|15
TGTGCCAGTAGTTTCGGGACAGTCTTTTCGGGGCCCCAGCATTTT
CASSFGTVFSGPQHF
>TRBJ1-1|TRBD1|NA|TRBV5-1|15
TGCGCCAGCACCTCTCAGGACAGGACGACCACTGAAGCTTTCTTT
CASTSQDRTTTEAFF
>TRBJ1-1|NA|NA|TRBV6-5|13
TGTGCCAGCACGGCAGGAGGTTGGGCTGAAGCTTTCTTT
CASTAGGWAEAFF
>TRBJ1-6|TRBD1|NA|TRBV5-8|17
TGTGCCAGCAGCTTGAGGGGGGACAGCTCCTATAATTCACCCCTCCACTTT
CASSLRGDSSYNSPLHF
>TRBJ2-3|TRBD1|NA|TRBV24-1|17
TGTGCCACCAGTGACCAAACCCAGGGGGCGCGAAGTGATACGCAGTATTTT
CATSDQTQGARSDTQYF
>TRBJ1-2|NA|NA|TRBV30|12
TGTGCCTGGCGGACTCTCAGCGGTGGCTACACCTTC
CAWRTLSGGYTF
>TRBJ2-1|TRBD2|NA|TRBV10-3|17
TGTGCCATCAGTGATACCCCCGCTAGCGGGGGGGACAATGAGCAGTTCTTC
CAISDTPASGGDNEQFF
>TRBJ2-1|TRBD2|NA|TRBV9|15
TGTGCCAGCAGCGTATCGAGCGGGAGCTACAATGAGCAGTTCTTC
CASSVSSGSYNEQFF
>TRBJ2-1|TRBD1|NA|TRBV9|17
TGTGCCAGCAGCACCGGGACAGGGAGAATGTACCCCAATGAGCAGTTCTTC
CASSTGTGRMYPNEQFF
>TRBJ2-3|TRBD1|NA|TRBV30|15
TGTGCCTGGAGGAGGACAGGGGTCAGCACAGATACGCAGTATTTT
CAWRRTGVSTDTQYF
>TRBJ1-4|NA|NA|TRBV3-1/TRBV3-2|14
TGTGCCAGCAGCCAAGTGGCAGGGTTCGAAAAACTGTTTTTT
CASSQVAGFEKLFF
>TRBJ2-7|TRBD2|once|TRBV5-1|14
TGCGCCAGCAGCCCGGGAGGGGAACCTTACGAGCAGTACTTC
CASSPGGEPYEQYF
>TRBJ2-3|NA|NA|TRBV28|15
TGTGCCAGCAGTTTCGGGTCTGCAGCCACAGATACGCAGTATTTT
CASSFGSAATDTQYF
>TRBJ1-5|NA|NA|TRBV12-3/TRBV12-4|13
TGTGCCAGCAACCTAGCCAGCAATCAGCCCCAGCATTTT
CASNLASNQPQHF
>TRBJ1-5|NA|few|TRBV28|15
TGTGCCAGCAGTTTAGGGGGGATCGGCAATCAGCCCCAGCATTTT
CASSLGGIGNQPQHF
>TRBJ1-2|NA|NA|TRBV6-5|15
TGTGCCAGCAGTTACGGGGCAGGCGGTTGGGATGGCTACACCTTC
CASSYGAGGWDGYTF
>TRBJ1-3|TRBD1|NA|TRBV2|14
TGTGCCAGCAGTGGCAGGGGGTTTGGAAACACCATATATTTT
CASSGRGFGNTIYF
>TRBJ2-3|TRBD1|NA|TRBV5-1|15
TGCGCCAGCAGAAAGACAGGGCCAAGCACAGATACGCAGTATTTT
CASRKTGPSTDTQYF
>TRBJ1-1|TRBD1|once|TRBV6-6|16
TGTGCCAGCAGTCGAAAGGGACAGCTAATGAACACTGAAGCTTTCTTT
CASSRKGQLMNTEAFF
>TRBJ2-3|TRBD2|NA|TRBV10-3|17
TGTGCCATCAGTGAGTCGAGCGGGGGGGCCAACACAGATACGCAGTATTTT
CAISESSGGANTDTQYF
>TRBJ2-1|NA|NA|TRBV5-1|15
TGCGCCAGCAGCTTGGTTGCGGGGACTGACAATGAGCAGTTCTTC
CASSLVAGTDNEQFF
>TRBJ2-1|NA|NA|TRBV10-3|15
TGTGCCATCAGCAGTGTACAAGGGGTTTATAGTGAGCAGTTCTTC
CAISSVQGVYSEQFF
>TRBJ2-2|TRBD1|NA|TRBV7-9|16
TGTGCCAGCAGCTTAGCGTGGGACAGGATGTCCGGGGAGCTGTTTTTT
CASSLAWDRMSGELFF
>TRBJ2-1|NA|once|TRBV7-3|15
TGTGCCAGCAGCTTATTGGAGGGCGAATTAGATGAGCAGTTCTTC
CASSLLEGELDEQFF
>TRBJ1-2|TRBD1|NA|TRBV3-1/TRBV3-2|11
TGTGCCAGCAGCCGGACAGGGACGTACACCTTC
CASSRTGTYTF